Each of the 9 T cell receptor beta chains below was sequenced from the same sample in a study of regulatory and conventional T cells in RAG deficiency. The sorted conventional CD4+ T cells were CD25-low and CD127-high, with genomic DNA sequenced. Repertoires were generated with immunoSEQ multiplex PCR, while TCRdb's copy carries only in-frame clones and drops some. This table has 21,000 or so clones, approximately 93% appearing once. Separately, the same data were catalogued under a study of regulatory T cells. Per that study: Primers: 52 TRBV forward and 13 TRBJ reverse.

Sequencing was performed on CD4+ T cells sorted from blood. The source is a human donor in good health.

The chain joins TRBV2 to TRBJ1-3, with D perhaps matching TRBD1 (6 bases). The CDR3 has 15 residues. Trimming pared 6 bases from V and 2 bases from J, leaving 14 bases between. Germline assignment: CDR1 SNHLY and CDR2 FYNNEI. The CDR3 sequence is CASRERWTAGNTIYF. The CDR3 region has the DNA TGTGCCAGCAGAGAGCGCTGGACAGCTGGAAACACCATATATTTT.

This sequence joins TRBV5-1 and TRBJ2-7; a weak D match, TRBD1 (6 bases). Per the germline V gene, CDR1 is SGHRS and CDR2 is YFSETQ. CDR3 length: 15 residues. Trimming pared 0 bases from V and 6 bases from J, leaving 16 bases between. The chain's CDR3 is CASSLAVGAPSEQYF. The CDR3 coding sequence is TGCGCCAGCAGCTTGGCGGTGGGGGCCCCCTCCGAGCAGTACTTC. Variable domain in full (rest from reference TRBV5-1 and TRBJ2-7): KAGVTQTPRYLIKTRGQQVTLSCSPISGHRSVSWYQQTPGQGLQFLFEYFSETQRNKGNFPGRFSGRQFSNSRSEMNVSTLELGDSALYLCASSLAVGAPSEQYFGPGTRLTVT.

Concerning this clone: A read error may produce the germline difference seen at one junction end. V and J are TRBV7-7 and TRBJ2-5, with 8 bases matching TRBD1. The CDR3 contains 13 residues. Germline V lookup: CDR1 SSHAT, CDR2 FNYEAQ (reference sequence). The CDR3 here is CASSSNRGETQYF. The CDR3, as DNA: TGTGCTAGCAGCTCCAACAGGGGGGAGACCCAGTACTTC. The full variable domain, with the rest looked up from reference TRBV7-7 and TRBJ2-5, is GAGVSQSPRYKVTKRGQDVTLRCDPISSHATLYWYQQALGQGPEFLTYFNYEAQPDKSGLPSDRFSAERPEGSISTLTIQRTEQRDSAMYRCASSSNRGETQYFGPGTRLLVL.

The chain links TRBV30 to TRBJ2-7, with D perhaps matching TRBD1 or TRBD2 (6 bases each). The V gene's germline CDR1 is GTSNPN and CDR2 SVGIG (reference sequence). The CDR3 extends over 12 amino acids. Trimming took 2 bases from V and 7 from J, leaving 12 bases between them. The DNA for the CDR3 is TGTGCCTGGAGTTTCTTAGGGGGGGAGCAGTACTTC. This gives the protein CAWSFLGGEQYF. Full variable domain (rest looked up from reference TRBV30 and TRBJ2-7): SQTIHQWPATLVQPVGSPLSLECTVEGTSNPNLYWYRQAAGRGLQLLFYSVGIGQISSEVPQNLSASRPQDRQFILSSKKLLLSDSGFYLCAWSFLGGEQYFGPGTRLTVT.

V and J are TRBV28 and TRBJ2-1, with D perhaps matching TRBD2 (5 bases). The V and J ends lost 3 bases and 0 bases respectively, with 24 bases between them. This CDR3 is built from 20 residues. The V gene's germline CDR1 is MDHEN and CDR2 SYDVKM. The CDR3, as DNA: TGTGCCAGCAGTTTGTCACGGCGGGTCCTAATCCTAAGCTCCTACAATGAGCAGTTCTTC. Amino acids: CASSLSRRVLILSSYNEQFF.

This rearrangement joins TRBV6-5 to TRBJ2-1; TRBD1 matches at 8 bases. The CDR3 has 14 residues. Per germline, CDR1 MNHEY and CDR2 SVGAGI. J was trimmed by 8 bases and V by 2 bases; bases with no gene match: 5. CDR3 sequence: CASSYRDRSDEQFF. The CDR3 DNA reads TGTGCCAGCAGTTACCGGGACAGGAGTGATGAGCAGTTCTTC.

The chain employs TRBV19 and TRBJ1-5; D remains ambiguous. Germline V gene lookup returns CDR1 LNHDA and CDR2 SQIVND (reference sequence). V was shortened by 6 bases and J by 0 bases, with 12 bases between the two germline ends. The CDR3 runs to 15 residues. CDR3 residues: CASSPGQNSNQPQHF. The CDR3 bases are TGTGCCAGTAGCCCCGGGCAGAATAGCAATCAGCCCCAGCATTTT.

V and J are TRBV6-1 and TRBJ2-4; TRBD2 might be the D (5 bases). Trimming took 2 bases from V and 6 from J, leaving 20 bases between them. The CDR3 length is 17 residues. Germline CDR1 reads MNHNS; CDR2 reads SASEGT. The CDR3 DNA follows: TGTGCCAGCAGTGAAATTAGGGCCGGCCTAGAGGGAAACATTCAGTACTTC. Translation gives CASSEIRAGLEGNIQYF.

This CDR3 is CASSYTPRPGSYEQYF. The CDR3 DNA is TGTGCCAGCAGTTACACTCCCCGTCCCGGCAGCTACGAGCAGTACTTC. The V and J genes are TRBV6-5 and TRBJ2-7; D is ambiguous. Germline V gives CDR1 MNHEY, CDR2 SVGAGI. With 2 bases removed from V and 3 bases from J, the gap between germline ends came to 17 bases. The CDR3 is 16 amino acids.